The rows below give T cell receptor beta chains drawn from one sample of a study of T cells in Graves' hyperthyroidism and ophthalmopathy. TCRdb used MiXCR to reprocess the multiplex PCR reads, holding one entry per CDR3 protein. The data contain roughly 200,000 distinct CDR3 sequences, 15% to 20% of them singletons. Source material: blood. The receptor set was obtained from a middle-aged man with Graves' hyperthyroidism. The CDR3 runs from the conserved cysteine through the conserved F or W. Each record gives: D gene, clone size, J gene, V gene, CDR3 protein, CDR3 DNA. D genes are given only for firm matches. The size entry is marked missing in some rows and otherwise reads once, few, many or a size class.

-,many,TRBJ2-5,TRBV20-1,CSAATQGEETQYF,TGCAGTGCCGCTACACAGGGAGAAGAGACCCAGTACTTC
TRBD2,many,TRBJ2-5,TRBV6-1,CASGLAGPRETQYF,TGTGCCAGCGGACTAGCGGGTCCCCGAGAGACCCAGTACTTC
TRBD1,many,TRBJ1-2,TRBV28,CASSRRQGSLIYGYTF,TGTGCCAGCAGTCGGCGACAGGGCTCACTTATCTATGGCTACACCTTC
-,many,TRBJ2-3,TRBV5-1,CASSLQRTDTQYF,TGCGCCAGCAGCCTGCAAAGAACAGATACGCAGTATTTT
-,many,TRBJ2-3,TRBV30,CAWGGPEAPDTQYF,TGTGCCTGGGGGGGGCCGGAGGCACCAGATACGCAGTATTTT
-,many,TRBJ2-7,TRBV27,CASTTIQGGLNYEQYF,TGTGCCAGCACCACTATCCAGGGTGGCCTCAACTACGAGCAGTACTTC
-,-,TRBJ1-6,TRBV19,CATSAYPSSYNSPLHF,TGTGCCACCTCTGCCTATCCGAGCTCCTATAATTCACCCCTCCACTTT
TRBD2,few,TRBJ2-1,TRBV19,CARTPVAGGPRNEQFF,TGTGCCCGTACCCCTGTAGCGGGGGGGCCTCGCAATGAGCAGTTCTTC
TRBD1,many,TRBJ2-3,TRBV11-2,CAIQRDRGTDTQYF,TGTGCAATACAACGGGACAGGGGCACAGATACGCAGTATTTT
-,-,TRBJ2-1,TRBV9,CASSATPDGYNEQFF,TGTGCCAGCAGCGCCACTCCGGACGGATACAATGAGCAGTTCTTC
TRBD2,many,TRBJ2-7,TRBV10-3,CAISDQLAGGPYEQYF,TGTGCCATCAGTGATCAGCTAGCGGGGGGGCCCTACGAGCAGTACTTC
-,many,TRBJ1-4,TRBV27,CASSQTRTAATNEKLFF,TGTGCCAGCAGTCAAACCCGGACAGCTGCAACTAATGAAAAACTGTTTTTT
TRBD1,-,TRBJ1-5,TRBV4-3,CASSEPGTGAYGNQPQHF,TGCGCCAGCAGCGAACCCGGGACAGGGGCTTACGGCAATCAGCCCCAGCATTTT
-,many,TRBJ1-1,TRBV27,CASSLRWGGRVNTEAFF,TGTGCCAGCAGTCTCCGTTGGGGGGGGCGAGTGAACACTGAAGCTTTCTTT
TRBD1,many,TRBJ2-5,TRBV7-9,CASSSPDRGQTQYF,TGTGCCAGCAGCTCCCCGGACAGGGGGCAGACCCAGTACTTC
-,many,TRBJ2-3,TRBV10-3,CAISESRGVHTQYF,TGTGCCATCAGTGAGTCGAGAGGCGTCCATACGCAGTATTTT
-,few,TRBJ1-3,TRBV5-1,CASSDTTLAVGNTIYF,TGCGCCAGCAGCGACACGACATTGGCGGTTGGAAACACCATATATTTT
TRBD1,-,TRBJ2-3,TRBV30,CAWTVRGTVRVDTQYF,TGTGCCTGGACCGTACGTGGGACAGTGAGAGTAGATACGCAGTATTTT
TRBD2,many,TRBJ2-5,TRBV28,CASRLAGSQDTQYF,TGTGCCAGCAGGCTAGCGGGGTCCCAGGATACCCAGTACTTC
TRBD1,-,TRBJ1-2,TRBV20-1,CSAFTPTGIYGYTF,TGCAGTGCTTTCACCCCGACAGGGATCTATGGCTACACCTTC
-,many,TRBJ1-2,TRBV20-1,CSAREGGAYGYTF,TGCAGTGCTCGGGAGGGGGGGGCTTATGGCTACACCTTC
-,few,TRBJ1-4,TRBV12-3/TRBV12-4,CASRHSGGAFNEKLFF,TGTGCCAGCAGACATTCTGGAGGGGCCTTTAATGAAAAACTGTTTTTT
-,-,TRBJ2-3,TRBV7-3,CAWRGQKWSTDTQYF,TGTGCCTGGAGAGGCCAGAAATGGAGCACAGATACGCAGTATTTT
-,-,TRBJ2-1,TRBV7-3,CASSPEGHPTYNEQFF,TGTGCCAGCAGCCCCGAAGGTCATCCCACCTACAATGAGCAGTTCTTC
-,-,TRBJ1-4,TRBV15,CATSRAHKATNEKLFF,TGTGCCACCAGCAGAGCCCACAAAGCAACTAATGAAAAACTGTTTTTT
-,-,TRBJ1-4,TRBV6-6,CASSYSGVRNEELFF,TGTGCCAGCAGTTACTCTGGGGTTCGAAATGAAGAACTGTTTTTT
TRBD1,few,TRBJ2-2,TRBV20-1,CSARDDRAGGELFF,TGCAGTGCTAGAGATGACAGGGCGGGCGGGGAGCTGTTTTTT
-,few,TRBJ2-6,TRBV5-1,CASSLELTGANVLTF,TGCGCCAGCAGCTTGGAGTTGACTGGGGCCAACGTCCTGACTTTC